A selection of T cell receptor beta chains follows, all from one sample in a study of T cell responses to AZD1222 COVID-19 vaccine. Profiling relied on immunoSEQ multiplex PCR, and the TCRdb table lists in-frame clones only, not all of them. The table has about 140,000 clones, 80% to 90% seen once. The sequencing used peripheral blood, collected on day 0 of AZD1222 vaccination. These receptors were obtained from an adult in good health. Each CDR3 is given with its conserved first and last residue. The D gene is left open where the match is weak.

>TRBV10-2|16|TRBD1|TRBJ1-6
TGCGCCAGCAGTGGAACCCTGGGACAGTATAATTCACCCCTCCACTTT
CASSGTLGQYNSPLHF
>TRBV5-1|16|TRBD2|TRBJ2-7
TGCGCCAGCAGCCCAACAACCGGGACTAGGGCCTACGAGCAGTACTTC
CASSPTTGTRAYEQYF
>TRBV5-6|13|NA|TRBJ2-7
TGTGCCAGCAGTACTGGAGGGGCGTGGGAGCAGTACTTC
CASSTGGAWEQYF
>TRBV6-5|15|NA|TRBJ1-1
TGTGCCAGCGACTCGGGGGCGCGGGTGAACACTGAAGCTTTCTTT
CASDSGARVNTEAFF
>TRBV5-4|15|TRBD2|TRBJ2-1
TGTGCCAGCAGCTTGGGGGGGACTAGATCTAATGAGCAGTTCTTC
CASSLGGTRSNEQFF
>TRBV7-2|13|NA|TRBJ1-2
TGTGCCAGCAGCCCACTCGGGGGGGAGGGTTACACCTTC
CASSPLGGEGYTF
>TRBV7-9|16|TRBD1|TRBJ1-6
TGTGCCAGCAGCTCCTCCACGGGGACAGGGAAATCACCCCTCCACTTT
CASSSSTGTGKSPLHF
>TRBV7-6|18|TRBD1|TRBJ1-4
TGTGCCAGCAGCTTAGGACAGGGCGGGGGAGCAACTAATGAAAAACTGTTTTTT
CASSLGQGGGATNEKLFF
>TRBV5-1|16|NA|TRBJ2-4
TGCGCCAGCAGCCGGGGGACATCGGATCCCAGAAACATTCAGTACTTC
CASSRGTSDPRNIQYF
>TRBV5-1|15|NA|TRBJ1-1
TGCGCCAGCAGCTTGAGGGTTGGGGCGAACACTGAAGCTTTCTTT
CASSLRVGANTEAFF
>TRBV7-6|16|TRBD2|TRBJ2-3
TGTGCCAGCAGCCCCTCACTAGCGGGGGGCAGGAATACGCAGTATTTT
CASSPSLAGGRNTQYF
>TRBV27|17|NA|TRBJ2-5
TGTGCCAGCTCCTACTTAGGCCGGGACACTGCCAAGATGGCCCAGTACTTC
CASSYLGRDTAKMAQYF
>TRBV19|14|NA|TRBJ2-3
TGTGCCAGTAGTACCCACTCTAGCACAGATACGCAGTATTTT
CASSTHSSTDTQYF